These T cell receptor beta chains were read from a single sample in a study of Graves' ophthalmopathy and Graves' hyperthyroidism. TCRdb used MiXCR to reprocess the multiplex PCR reads, holding one entry per CDR3 protein. The data hold a few hundred thousand distinct CDR3 sequences, with around 20% observed a single time. Source material: peripheral blood. These receptors all come from a woman under 30 with stable Graves' hyperthyroidism. CDR3s include the opening cysteine and the closing phenylalanine or tryptophan. A D gene is named only where the DNA matches it firmly. The size field is filled for only some rows; it gives once, few, many or a size class.

d_gene,j_gene,v_gene,abundance,CDR3nt,CDR3aa
NA,TRBJ2-5,TRBV28,many,TGTGCCAGCAGTTTAGTGGGACAACGGCAAGAGACCCAGTACTTC,CASSLVGQRQETQYF
NA,TRBJ2-7,TRBV20-1,many,TGCAGTGCTAGGGCCGTAGGACATCAAACCTACGAGCAGTACTTC,CSARAVGHQTYEQYF
TRBD2,TRBJ2-7,TRBV12-3/TRBV12-4,NA,TGTGCCAGCAGTTTGTCAACTAGCGGGACCTACGAGCAGTACTTC,CASSLSTSGTYEQYF
NA,TRBJ1-1,TRBV11-2,NA,TGTGCCAGCAGCCCCAGGGTTGCGAACACTGAAGCTTTCTTT,CASSPRVANTEAFF
TRBD1,TRBJ1-6,TRBV28,few,TGTGCCAGCAGTCCGGTATTATGGGACAGGACGAAGAGCTCCTATAATTCACCCCTCCACTTT,CASSPVLWDRTKSSYNSPLHF
NA,TRBJ2-7,TRBV20-1,many,TGCAGTGCTAGCGGGGCGAATTACGAGCAGTACTTC,CSASGANYEQYF
NA,TRBJ2-5,TRBV7-2,many,TGTGCCTCCAGAAGCGCACAAGAGACCCAGTACTTC,CASRSAQETQYF
NA,TRBJ2-5,TRBV11-2,NA,TGTGCCAGCAGCTTAGCAGCAGGGAAAGGAGAGACCCAGTACTTC,CASSLAAGKGETQYF
NA,TRBJ1-5,TRBV11-2,many,TGTGCCAGCAGCCTAGGAGATTATAGCAATCAGCCCCAGCATTTT,CASSLGDYSNQPQHF
NA,TRBJ1-1,TRBV6-1,NA,TGTGCCAGCAGGCCCGGACGGGGCTCGAGGGACACTGAAGCTTTCTTT,CASRPGRGSRDTEAFF
NA,TRBJ1-6,TRBV28,NA,TGTGCCAGCAGTTTGCCGACGTCCTATAATTCACCCCTCCACTTT,CASSLPTSYNSPLHF
NA,TRBJ2-5,TRBV11-2,many,TGTGCCAGCAGCCAGATGCGGACGGGTGAGACCCAGTACTTC,CASSQMRTGETQYF
NA,TRBJ2-4,TRBV25-1,many,TGTGCCAGCAGTGAATTGGTTGAAGGGTTTTTAACGCTGGCCAAAAACATTCAGTACTTC,CASSELVEGFLTLAKNIQYF
TRBD1,TRBJ1-1,TRBV12-3/TRBV12-4,once,TGTGCCAGCAGTTTAGCGCTGCAGGGGGTGACTGAAGCTTTCTTT,CASSLALQGVTEAFF
NA,TRBJ2-2,TRBV30,NA,TGTGCCTGGAGTGTGCAGGGGAGACCCGGGGAGCTGTTTTTT,CAWSVQGRPGELFF
TRBD2,TRBJ2-7,TRBV20-1,many,TGCAGTGCTACGCCCCCCCGGGGGGGATACGAGCAGTACTTC,CSATPPRGGYEQYF
TRBD1,TRBJ1-6,TRBV14,few,TGTGCCAGCAGCCAAGAGGACAGGGGCTTATCACCCCTCCACTTT,CASSQEDRGLSPLHF
NA,TRBJ1-1,TRBV27,few,TGTGCCAGCAGTTTATCGGCCCTGGGCACTGAAGCTTTCTTT,CASSLSALGTEAFF
NA,TRBJ2-4,TRBV20-1,many,TGCAGTGCTAGAACAGGGATCGCAAACATTCAGTACTTC,CSARTGIANIQYF
NA,TRBJ2-7,TRBV30,many,TGTGCCTGGAGGGCAAGGGGCGCGATAGTTTCCTACGAGCAGTACTTC,CAWRARGAIVSYEQYF
TRBD2,TRBJ2-7,TRBV20-1,NA,TGCAGTGCTAGCGGGACTAGCGGGGGAAGCTCCTACGAGCAGTACTTC,CSASGTSGGSSYEQYF
NA,TRBJ1-1,TRBV6-4,NA,TGTGCCAGCAGTCTCAGGGGTTATGGCTCTGAAGCTTTCTTT,CASSLRGYGSEAFF
TRBD1,TRBJ1-1,TRBV12-3/TRBV12-4,once,TGTGCCAGCAGGGTCTCCGGGACAGGGAACACTGAAGCTTTCTTT,CASRVSGTGNTEAFF
TRBD2,TRBJ2-7,TRBV28,once,TGTGCCAGCAGTTCCTTAGGACCGACTAGCGCCTGGGTGAAGCAGTACTTC,CASSSLGPTSAWVKQYF
NA,TRBJ1-1,TRBV5-1,many,TGCGCCAGCAGCCGGGATTCAGCCGCCGGCACTGAAGCTTTCTTT,CASSRDSAAGTEAFF
NA,TRBJ2-7,TRBV4-1,many,TGCGCCAGCAGCCGTCTAGGGGGGCGCCTATACGAGCAGTACTTC,CASSRLGGRLYEQYF
TRBD1,TRBJ2-7,TRBV6-1,many,TGTGCCATCCAGGGGGCTAACGAGCAGTACTTC,CAIQGANEQYF
TRBD2,TRBJ2-7,TRBV7-6,medium-sized,TGTGCCACCCGGATACTAGCGGGACACTACGAGCAGTACTTC,CATRILAGHYEQYF
NA,TRBJ2-6,TRBV5-1,many,TGCGCCAGCAGCCCGGGACGATTCAGGTTCCCTGGGGCCAACGTCCTGACTTTC,CASSPGRFRFPGANVLTF
TRBD2,TRBJ2-4,TRBV10-2,many,TGCGCCAGCAGTGAGTCGAGCGGGAGTGTGTTGGCCAAAAACATTCAGTACTTC,CASSESSGSVLAKNIQYF
NA,TRBJ2-5,TRBV11-2,many,TGTGCCAGCAGTCCAATCAGGGATTGGGAGACCCAGTACTTC,CASSPIRDWETQYF
TRBD2,TRBJ2-5,TRBV30,many,TGTGCCTGGAGTGTACCCAGGACTGGGGGGGAAGAGACCCAGTACTTC,CAWSVPRTGGEETQYF
NA,TRBJ1-5,TRBV24-1,NA,TGTGCCACCAGTTGGGGGACGCACCAGCCCCAGCATTTT,CATSWGTHQPQHF
TRBD1,TRBJ1-1,TRBV13,many,TGTGCCAGCAGCTTAGGCGGGACAGGGCCTAACACTGAAGCTTTCTTT,CASSLGGTGPNTEAFF
TRBD2,TRBJ2-5,TRBV30,many,TGTGCCTGGAGTGTGGGAGCGGGAGGCCCAGAGGGGACCCAGTACTTC,CAWSVGAGGPEGTQYF
TRBD1,TRBJ2-5,TRBV2,many,TGTGCCAGCAGCCAGGGGGCCAGGGGCAAAGAGACCCAGTACTTC,CASSQGARGKETQYF
NA,TRBJ2-5,TRBV6-5,many,TGTGCCAGCAGTTACAACGGCGAAGAGACCCAGTACTTC,CASSYNGEETQYF
NA,TRBJ1-5,TRBV19,many,TGTGCCAGTACCGGTGGTCCGGGGACAACCGTTTCTAGCAATCAGCCCCAGCATTTT,CASTGGPGTTVSSNQPQHF
NA,TRBJ1-2,TRBV6-1,NA,TGTGCCAGCAGTGAAATTCGGGCGATATATGGCTACACCTTC,CASSEIRAIYGYTF
NA,TRBJ2-5,TRBV15,many,TGTGCCACCAGCAGATACGGTGAAGAGACCCAGTACTTC,CATSRYGEETQYF
NA,TRBJ1-2,TRBV6-5,many,TGTGCCAGCAGTTTCCGCCGGACGCAGAACTATGGCTACACCTTC,CASSFRRTQNYGYTF
NA,TRBJ2-5,TRBV12-3/TRBV12-4,many,TGTGCCAGCAGTTTAATGGTGCAGGGGCGACAAGAGACCCAGTACTTC,CASSLMVQGRQETQYF
NA,TRBJ2-7,TRBV12-3/TRBV12-4,many,TGTGCCAGCAGTTTAGGGCGGGTGAGGGGTTACGAGCAGTACTTC,CASSLGRVRGYEQYF
NA,TRBJ2-5,TRBV12-3/TRBV12-4,many,TGTGCCAGCAGTCCGACCGGTGCCCAAGAGACCCAGTACTTC,CASSPTGAQETQYF
NA,TRBJ1-5,TRBV12-3/TRBV12-4,many,TGTGCCAGCCGGGGACGGTTCAATCAGCCCCAGCATTTT,CASRGRFNQPQHF
NA,TRBJ1-2,TRBV6-2/TRBV6-3,NA,TGTGCCAGCAGATCCTCGGACAGCTATGGCTACACCTTC,CASRSSDSYGYTF
NA,TRBJ1-1,TRBV10-2,many,TGCGCCAGCAGCCTTGATAGGACGGCGTACACTGAAGCTTTCTTT,CASSLDRTAYTEAFF
NA,TRBJ2-5,TRBV5-5,many,TGTGCCAGCAGCTTAGGGACATACGAGACCCAGTACTTC,CASSLGTYETQYF
TRBD2,TRBJ2-7,TRBV19,many,TGTGCCAGTAGTATCTGGGAGGGCTCCTACGAGCAGTACTTC,CASSIWEGSYEQYF
NA,TRBJ2-5,TRBV20-1,many,TGCAGTGGCACGTCAGAAAATACGGGAGAGACCCAGTACTTC,CSGTSENTGETQYF
NA,TRBJ1-1,TRBV14,many,TGTGCCAGCAGCCACTCAGCCTTGTCAATGAACACTGAAGCTTTCTTT,CASSHSALSMNTEAFF
NA,TRBJ2-3,TRBV5-1,few,TGCGCCAGCAGCTGGGACCTCGTGGCAGATACGCAGTATTTT,CASSWDLVADTQYF
TRBD1,TRBJ1-1,TRBV6-2/TRBV6-3,NA,TGTGCCAGCAGACAAGCCGGGACAGGGTGGACTGAAGCTTTCTTT,CASRQAGTGWTEAFF
NA,TRBJ2-5,TRBV19,few,TGTGCCAGTAGTATACAGGACTCTGGGGAGACCCAGTACTTC,CASSIQDSGETQYF
TRBD1,TRBJ1-5,TRBV12-3/TRBV12-4,many,TGTGCCAGCAGTTTCGGAGACAGGGTCCGACCCCAGCATTTT,CASSFGDRVRPQHF